The present TCR beta chain was sequenced within a study of molecular identifiers for immune sequencing clone quantification. Study-wide background: Replicate experiments divided RNA from around 20,000 or 100,000 naive CD8 cells into five parts and sequenced four. Study-wide results and caveats: More than 97% of effector molecules, versus under 1% of naive-cell molecules, belonged to clones above 20 RNA copies.

This clonotype was picked up a small number of times. The target antigen is unknown. Naive CD8 libraries used 20,000 to 1,000,000 sorted cells and 10%, 30% or 50% RNA. Libraries of bulk TCR were made by previously described methods (with listed TCR primers). TCRdb redid the calling of the PCR reads with MiXCR, one entry per CDR3 protein. The sample lists about 640,000 distinct CDR3 sequences; 15% to 20% were seen once. This sequence was found in a human donor in good health. Some libraries in this study had Jurkat cell RNA spiked in. Input material: naive CD8+ T cells from blood, with Jurkat cell RNA spiked in. The subset here: FACS-sorted CD8+CD4-CCR7+CD45RA+ naive T cells.

The CDR3 region has the DNA TGTGCCAGCAGTTACTCGCTAGCGGGATCTTTCTACAATGAGCAGTTCTTC. Translated, it gives CASSYSLAGSFYNEQFF. The rearrangement joins TRBV6-2 or TRBV6-3 to TRBJ2-1, with 9 bases aligning to TRBD2. With 0 bases clipped from V and 3 bases from J, the junction kept 6 bases outside the gene matches. The CDR3 runs to 17 residues. In germline, CDR1 is MNHEY, CDR2 SVGEGT.